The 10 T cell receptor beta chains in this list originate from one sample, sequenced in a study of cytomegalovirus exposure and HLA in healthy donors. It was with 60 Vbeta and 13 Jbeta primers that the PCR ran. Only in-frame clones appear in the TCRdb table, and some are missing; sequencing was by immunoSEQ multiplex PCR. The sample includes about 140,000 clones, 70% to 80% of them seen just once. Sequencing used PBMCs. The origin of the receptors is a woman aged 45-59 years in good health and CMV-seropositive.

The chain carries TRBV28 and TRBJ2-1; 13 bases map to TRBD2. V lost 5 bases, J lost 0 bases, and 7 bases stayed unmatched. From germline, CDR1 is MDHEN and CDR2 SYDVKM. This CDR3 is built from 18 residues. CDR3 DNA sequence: TGTGCCAGCAGTGGACTAGCGGGGGCCCGGACCTCCTACAATGAGCAGTTCTTC. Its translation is CASSGLAGARTSYNEQFF.

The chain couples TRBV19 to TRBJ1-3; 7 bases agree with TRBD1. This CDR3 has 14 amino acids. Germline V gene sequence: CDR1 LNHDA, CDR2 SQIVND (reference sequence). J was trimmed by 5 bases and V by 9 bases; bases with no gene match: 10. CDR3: CASGNQGVRNTIYF. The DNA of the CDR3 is TGTGCCAGCGGAAACCAGGGGGTTAGAAACACCATATATTTT.

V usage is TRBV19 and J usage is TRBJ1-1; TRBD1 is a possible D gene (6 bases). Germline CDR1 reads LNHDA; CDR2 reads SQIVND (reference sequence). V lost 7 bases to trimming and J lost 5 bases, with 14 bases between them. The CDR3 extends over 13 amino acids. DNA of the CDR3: TGTGCCAGTACGGAGAACAGGGAAACTGAAGCTTTCTTT. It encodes CASTENRETEAFF.

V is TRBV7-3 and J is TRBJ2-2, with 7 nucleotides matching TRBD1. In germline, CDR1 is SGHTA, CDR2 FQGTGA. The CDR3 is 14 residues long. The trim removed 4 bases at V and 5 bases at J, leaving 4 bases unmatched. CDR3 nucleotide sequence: TGTGCCAGCAGCTCCCACAGGGGAACCGGGGAGCTGTTTTTT. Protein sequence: CASSSHRGTGELFF.

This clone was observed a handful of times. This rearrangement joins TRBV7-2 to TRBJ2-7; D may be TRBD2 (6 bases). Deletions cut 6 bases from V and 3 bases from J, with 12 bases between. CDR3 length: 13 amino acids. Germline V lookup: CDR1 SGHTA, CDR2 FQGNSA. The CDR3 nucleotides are TGTGCCAGCAGTTCTAGCGCGTACTACGAGCAGTACTTC. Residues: CASSSSAYYEQYF.

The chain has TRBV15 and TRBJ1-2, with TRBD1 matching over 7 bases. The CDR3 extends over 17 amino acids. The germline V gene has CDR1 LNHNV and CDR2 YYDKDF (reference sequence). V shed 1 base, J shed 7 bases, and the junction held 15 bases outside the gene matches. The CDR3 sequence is CATSRGVTARGRGGYTF. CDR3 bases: TGTGCCACCAGCAGAGGGGTTACAGCTAGGGGGCGAGGTGGCTACACCTTC.

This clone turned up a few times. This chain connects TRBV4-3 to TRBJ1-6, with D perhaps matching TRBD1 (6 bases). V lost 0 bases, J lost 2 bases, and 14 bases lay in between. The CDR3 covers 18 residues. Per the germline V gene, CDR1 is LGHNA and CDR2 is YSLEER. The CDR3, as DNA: TGCGCCAGCAGCCAAGATCTGGTCACAGGGCCCTATAATTCACCCCTCCACTTT. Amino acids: CASSQDLVTGPYNSPLHF.

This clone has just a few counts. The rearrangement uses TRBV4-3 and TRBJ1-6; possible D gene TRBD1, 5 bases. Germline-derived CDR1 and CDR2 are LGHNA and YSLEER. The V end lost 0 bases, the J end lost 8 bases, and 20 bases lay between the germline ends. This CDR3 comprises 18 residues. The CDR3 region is CASSQDLSPPGPDSPLHF. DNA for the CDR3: TGCGCCAGCAGCCAAGATCTTAGCCCCCCAGGGCCGGATTCACCCCTCCACTTT.

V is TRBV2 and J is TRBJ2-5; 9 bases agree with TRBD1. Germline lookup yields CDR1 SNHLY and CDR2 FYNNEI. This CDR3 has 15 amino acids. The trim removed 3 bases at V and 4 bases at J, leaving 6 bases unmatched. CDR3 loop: CASSEDRGDSETQYF. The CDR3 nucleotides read TGTGCCAGCAGTGAGGACAGGGGTGACTCAGAGACCCAGTACTTC.

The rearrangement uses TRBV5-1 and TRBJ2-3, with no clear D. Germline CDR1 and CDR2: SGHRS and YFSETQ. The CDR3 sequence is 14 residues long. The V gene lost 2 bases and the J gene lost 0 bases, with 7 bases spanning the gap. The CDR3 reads CASSFGRSTDTQYF. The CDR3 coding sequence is TGCGCCAGCAGCTTCGGTAGAAGCACAGATACGCAGTATTTT.